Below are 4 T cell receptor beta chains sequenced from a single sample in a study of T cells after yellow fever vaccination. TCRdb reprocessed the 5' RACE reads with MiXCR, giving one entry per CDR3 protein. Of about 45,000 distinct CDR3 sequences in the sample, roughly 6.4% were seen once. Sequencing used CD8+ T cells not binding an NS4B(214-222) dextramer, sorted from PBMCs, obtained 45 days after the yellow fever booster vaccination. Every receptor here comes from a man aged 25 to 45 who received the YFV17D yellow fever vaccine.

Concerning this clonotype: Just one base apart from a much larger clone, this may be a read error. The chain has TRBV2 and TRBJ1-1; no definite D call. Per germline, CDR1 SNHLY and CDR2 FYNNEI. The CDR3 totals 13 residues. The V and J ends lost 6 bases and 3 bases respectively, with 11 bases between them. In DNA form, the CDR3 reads TGTGCCAGCAGCGCGGGCGGACACACTGAAGCTTTCTTT. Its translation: CASSAGGHTEAFF.

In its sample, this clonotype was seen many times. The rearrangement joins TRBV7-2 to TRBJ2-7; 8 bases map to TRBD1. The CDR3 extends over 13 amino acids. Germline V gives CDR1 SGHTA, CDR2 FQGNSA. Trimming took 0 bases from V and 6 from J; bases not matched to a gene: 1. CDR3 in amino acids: CASSLATGVEQYF. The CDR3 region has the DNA TGTGCCAGCAGCTTAGCGACAGGGGTCGAGCAGTACTTC.

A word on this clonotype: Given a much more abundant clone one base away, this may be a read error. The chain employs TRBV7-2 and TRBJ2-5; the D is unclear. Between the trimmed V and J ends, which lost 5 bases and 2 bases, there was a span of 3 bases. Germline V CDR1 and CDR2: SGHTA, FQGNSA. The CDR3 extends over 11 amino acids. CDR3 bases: TGTGCCAGCAGCCATCAAGAGACCCAGTACTTC. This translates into CASSHQETQYF.

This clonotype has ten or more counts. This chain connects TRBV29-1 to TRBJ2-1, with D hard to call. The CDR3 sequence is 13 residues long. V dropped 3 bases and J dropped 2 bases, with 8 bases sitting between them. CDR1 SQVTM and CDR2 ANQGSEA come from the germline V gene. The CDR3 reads CSVEYGAYNEQFF. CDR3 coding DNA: TGCAGCGTTGAGTACGGAGCCTACAATGAGCAGTTCTTC.